The present entry profiles one TCR beta chain with its context. Its antigen is unidentified. J gave up 6 bases and V 2 bases, and 5 bases lay outside the gene matches. Germline CDR1 MNHEY, CDR2 SVGAGI. CDR3 length: 14 amino acids. Antigen-specific CD4+ T cells were expanded with viral peptide pools in the ViraFEST assay before sequencing. Culturing for more than eight days preceded CD4+ T cell isolation. Testing of the vaccine recipients showed negative nucleocapsid antibodies and no prior SARS-CoV-2 infection. They grew roughly 2 million PBMC in each well, adding 10 IU/ml IL-2 and roughly 9.3 ug/ml peptides. In the cultures, half the medium was exchanged for IL-2 medium on days 3 and 7. The sample comes from a study of vaccination effects on CD4 cells after COVID-19. About the study: Everyone in the study got two shots of either the BNT162b2 or mRNA-1273 vaccine.

General observations from the study: Late post-vaccination samples showed marked contraction of infection- and vaccine-induced clones.

Sequencing used immunoSEQ multiplex PCR; TCRdb keeps in-frame clones, though not all of them. Among some 68,000 clones listed, about 71% were seen once. The sequence derives from a human donor who received a COVID-19 vaccine. The chain uses TRBV6-5 and TRBJ2-3; 7 bases match TRBD1. Specimen: CD4+ T cells from PBMCs cultured with HCoV-OC43 spike peptides, collected before COVID-19 vaccination. Sample subset: HCoV-OC43 spike overlapping peptide pool stimulation. The CDR3 protein is CASSYRGPPDTQYF. As DNA, the CDR3 is TGTGCCAGCAGTTACAGGGGGCCACCCGATACGCAGTATTTT.